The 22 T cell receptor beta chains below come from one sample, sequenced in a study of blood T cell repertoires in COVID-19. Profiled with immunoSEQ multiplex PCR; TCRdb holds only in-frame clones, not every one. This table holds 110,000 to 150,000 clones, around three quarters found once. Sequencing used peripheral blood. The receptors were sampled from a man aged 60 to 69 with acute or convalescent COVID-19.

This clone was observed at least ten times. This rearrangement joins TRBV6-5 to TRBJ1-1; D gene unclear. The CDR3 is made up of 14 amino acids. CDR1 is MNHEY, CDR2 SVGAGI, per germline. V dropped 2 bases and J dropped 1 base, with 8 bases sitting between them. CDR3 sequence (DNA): TGTGCCAGCAGTTACGAGGGAACGAACACTGAAGCTTTCTTT. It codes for CASSYEGTNTEAFF.

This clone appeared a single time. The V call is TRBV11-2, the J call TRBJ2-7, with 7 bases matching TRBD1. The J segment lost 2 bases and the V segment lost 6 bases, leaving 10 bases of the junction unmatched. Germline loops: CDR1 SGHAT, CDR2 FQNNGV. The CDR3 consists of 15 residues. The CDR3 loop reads CASRLHRGLAYEQYF. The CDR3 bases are TGTGCCAGCAGACTTCACAGGGGTCTGGCCTACGAGCAGTACTTC.

The CDR3 loop reads CASMPRDRGLFQPQHF. The CDR3 bases are TGTGCCAGTATGCCGCGAGACAGGGGCCTTTTTCAGCCCCAGCATTTT. V and J are TRBV19 and TRBJ1-5, with 8 bases matching TRBD1. V lost 7 bases and J lost 6; bases outside the gene matches: 14. The CDR3 covers 16 residues. Germline loops: CDR1 LNHDA, CDR2 SQIVND (reference sequence). Together with reference TRBV19 and TRBJ1-5, the CDR3 gives the full variable domain: DGGITQSPKYLFRKEGQNVTLSCEQNLNHDAMYWYRQDPGQGLRLIYYSQIVNDFQKGDIAEGYSVSREKKESFPLTVTSAQKNPTAFYLCASMPRDRGLFQPQHFGDGTRLSIL.

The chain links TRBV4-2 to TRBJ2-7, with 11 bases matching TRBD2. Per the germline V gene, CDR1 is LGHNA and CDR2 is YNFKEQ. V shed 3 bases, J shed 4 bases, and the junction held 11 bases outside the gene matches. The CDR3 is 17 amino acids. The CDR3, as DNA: TGTGCCAGCAGCCAGATGGTGGGACTAGCGGAAACTTACGAGCAGTACTTC. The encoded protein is CASSQMVGLAETYEQYF.

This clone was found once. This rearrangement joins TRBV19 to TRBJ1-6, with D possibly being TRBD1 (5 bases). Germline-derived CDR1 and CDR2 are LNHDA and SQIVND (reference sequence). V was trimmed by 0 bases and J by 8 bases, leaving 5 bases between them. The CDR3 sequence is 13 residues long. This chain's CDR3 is CASSIDRDSPLHF. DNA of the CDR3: TGTGCCAGTAGTATAGACAGGGATTCACCCCTCCACTTT.

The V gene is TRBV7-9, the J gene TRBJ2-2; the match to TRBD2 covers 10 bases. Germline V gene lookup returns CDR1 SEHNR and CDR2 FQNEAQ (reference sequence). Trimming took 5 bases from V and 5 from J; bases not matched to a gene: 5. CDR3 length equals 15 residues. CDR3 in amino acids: CASSRLAGLTGELFF. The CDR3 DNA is TGTGCCAGCAGCCGACTAGCGGGTTTAACCGGGGAGCTGTTTTTT.

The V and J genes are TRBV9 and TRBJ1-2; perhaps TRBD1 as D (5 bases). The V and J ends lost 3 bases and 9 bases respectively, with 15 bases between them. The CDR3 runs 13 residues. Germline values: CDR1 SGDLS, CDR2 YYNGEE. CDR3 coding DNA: TGTGCCAGCAGCGCCCTGGGGGGGGGACGCTACACCTTC. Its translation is CASSALGGGRYTF.

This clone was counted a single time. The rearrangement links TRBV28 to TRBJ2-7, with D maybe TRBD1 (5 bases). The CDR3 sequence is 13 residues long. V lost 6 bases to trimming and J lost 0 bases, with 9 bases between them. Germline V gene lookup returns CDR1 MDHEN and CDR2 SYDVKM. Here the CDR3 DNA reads TGTGCCAGCAGGCCGACAGTCTCCTACGAGCAGTACTTC. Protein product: CASRPTVSYEQYF.

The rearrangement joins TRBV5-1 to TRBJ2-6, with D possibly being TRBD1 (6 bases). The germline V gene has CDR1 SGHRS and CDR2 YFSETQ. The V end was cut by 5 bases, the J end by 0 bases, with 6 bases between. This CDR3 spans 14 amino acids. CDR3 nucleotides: TGCGCCAGCAGGGACAGCTCTGGGGCCAACGTCCTGACTTTC. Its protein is CASRDSSGANVLTF.

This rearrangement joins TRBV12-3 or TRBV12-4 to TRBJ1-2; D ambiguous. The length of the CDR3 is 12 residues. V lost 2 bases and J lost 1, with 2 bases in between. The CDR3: CASSLYNYGYTF. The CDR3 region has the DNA TGTGCCAGCAGTTTATATAACTATGGCTACACCTTC.

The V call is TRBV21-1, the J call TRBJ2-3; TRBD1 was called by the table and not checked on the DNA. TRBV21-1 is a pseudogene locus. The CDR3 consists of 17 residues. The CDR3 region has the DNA TGTGCCAGCATCCACTTCAAACAGGGGGCAAGAACAGATACGCAGTATTTT. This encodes CASIHFKQGARTDTQYF.

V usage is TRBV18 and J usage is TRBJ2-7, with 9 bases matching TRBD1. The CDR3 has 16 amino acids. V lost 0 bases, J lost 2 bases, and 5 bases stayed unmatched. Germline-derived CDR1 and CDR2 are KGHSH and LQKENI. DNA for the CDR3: TGTGCCAGCTCACCACCATGGACAGGGGAACCCTACGAGCAGTACTTC. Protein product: CASSPPWTGEPYEQYF.

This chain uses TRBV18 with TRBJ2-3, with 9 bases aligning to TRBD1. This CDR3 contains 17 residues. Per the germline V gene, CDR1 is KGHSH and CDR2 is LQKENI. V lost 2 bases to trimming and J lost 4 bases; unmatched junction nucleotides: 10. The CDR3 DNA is TGTGCCAGCTCACCAATCGCAGGACAGGGGTTTTCAGATACGCAGTATTTT. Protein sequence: CASSPIAGQGFSDTQYF. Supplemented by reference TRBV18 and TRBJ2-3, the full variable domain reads NAGVMQNPRHLVRRRGQEARLRCSPMKGHSHVYWYRQLPEEGLKFMVYLQKENIIDESGMPKERFSAEFPKEGPSILRIQQVVRGDSAAYFCASSPIAGQGFSDTQYFGPGTRLTVL.

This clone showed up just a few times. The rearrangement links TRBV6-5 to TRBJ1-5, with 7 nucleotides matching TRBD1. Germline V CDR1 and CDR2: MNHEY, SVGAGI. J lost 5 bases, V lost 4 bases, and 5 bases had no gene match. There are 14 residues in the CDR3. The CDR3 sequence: CASSSLDRHQPQHF. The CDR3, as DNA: TGTGCCAGCAGTTCTCTGGACAGGCATCAGCCCCAGCATTTT.

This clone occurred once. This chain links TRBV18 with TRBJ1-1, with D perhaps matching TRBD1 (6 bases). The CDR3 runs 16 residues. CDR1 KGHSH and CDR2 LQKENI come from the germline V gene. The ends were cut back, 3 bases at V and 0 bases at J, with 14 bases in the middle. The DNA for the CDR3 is TGTGCCAGCTCACCCTCCGGGACAAACATGAACACTGAAGCTTTCTTT. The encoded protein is CASSPSGTNMNTEAFF.

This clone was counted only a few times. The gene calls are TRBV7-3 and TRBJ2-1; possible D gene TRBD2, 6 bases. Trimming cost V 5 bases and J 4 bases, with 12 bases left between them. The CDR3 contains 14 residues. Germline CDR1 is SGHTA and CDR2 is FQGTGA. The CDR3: CASSAPGEYNEQFF. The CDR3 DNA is TGTGCCAGCAGCGCCCCGGGAGAGTACAATGAGCAGTTCTTC.

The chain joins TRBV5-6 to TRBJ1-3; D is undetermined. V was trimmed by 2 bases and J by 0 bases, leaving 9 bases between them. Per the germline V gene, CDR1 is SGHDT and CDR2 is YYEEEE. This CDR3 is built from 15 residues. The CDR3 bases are TGTGCCAGCAGCTTCGGACTGAGCTCTGGAAACACCATATATTTT. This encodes CASSFGLSSGNTIYF.

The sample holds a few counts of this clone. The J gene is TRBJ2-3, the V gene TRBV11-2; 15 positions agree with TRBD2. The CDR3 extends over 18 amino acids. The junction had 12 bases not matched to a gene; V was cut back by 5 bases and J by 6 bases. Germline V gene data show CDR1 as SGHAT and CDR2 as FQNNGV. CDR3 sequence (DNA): TGTGCCAGCAGCACCCAGCCGGGACTAGCGGGGGGTCGTGATACGCAGTATTTT. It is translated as CASSTQPGLAGGRDTQYF.

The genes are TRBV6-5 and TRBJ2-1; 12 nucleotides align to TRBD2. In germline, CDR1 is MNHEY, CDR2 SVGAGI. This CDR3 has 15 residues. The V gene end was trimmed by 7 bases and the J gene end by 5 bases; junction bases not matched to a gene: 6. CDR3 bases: TGTGCCAGCATTCCGGGACTAGCGGGTCACAATGAGCAGTTCTTC. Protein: CASIPGLAGHNEQFF.

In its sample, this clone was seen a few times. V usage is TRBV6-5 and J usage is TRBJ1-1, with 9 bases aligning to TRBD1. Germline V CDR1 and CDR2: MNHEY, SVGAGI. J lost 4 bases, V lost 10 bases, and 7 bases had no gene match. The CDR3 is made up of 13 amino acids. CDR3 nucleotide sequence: TGTGCCACCTCGGGACAGGGAGGCACTGAAGCTTTCTTT. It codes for CATSGQGGTEAFF.

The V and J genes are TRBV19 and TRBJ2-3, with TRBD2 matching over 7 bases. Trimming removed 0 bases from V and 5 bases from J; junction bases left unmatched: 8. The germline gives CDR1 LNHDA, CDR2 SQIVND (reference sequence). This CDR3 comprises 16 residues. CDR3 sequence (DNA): TGTGCCAGTAGTATAGATGGGAGGGACCAGCAAGATACGCAGTATTTT. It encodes CASSIDGRDQQDTQYF.

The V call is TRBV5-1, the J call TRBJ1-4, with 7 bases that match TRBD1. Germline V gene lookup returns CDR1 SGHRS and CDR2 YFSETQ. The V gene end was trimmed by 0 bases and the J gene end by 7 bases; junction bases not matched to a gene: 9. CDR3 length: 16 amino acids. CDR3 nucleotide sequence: TGCGCCAGCAGCTTGGCCCACCAGGGGGTGGGTGAAAAACTGTTTTTT. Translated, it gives CASSLAHQGVGEKLFF.